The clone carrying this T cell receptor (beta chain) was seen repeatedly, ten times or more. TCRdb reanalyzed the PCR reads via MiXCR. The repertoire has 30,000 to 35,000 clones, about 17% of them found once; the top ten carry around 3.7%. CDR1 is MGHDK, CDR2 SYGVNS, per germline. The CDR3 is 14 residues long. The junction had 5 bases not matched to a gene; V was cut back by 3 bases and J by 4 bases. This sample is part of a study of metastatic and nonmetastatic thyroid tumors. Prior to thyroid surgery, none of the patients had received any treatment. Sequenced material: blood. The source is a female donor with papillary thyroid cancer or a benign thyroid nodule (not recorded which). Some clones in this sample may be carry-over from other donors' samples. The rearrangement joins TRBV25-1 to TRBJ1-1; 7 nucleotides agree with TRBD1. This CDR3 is CASSDQGGPTEAFF. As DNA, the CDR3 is TGTGCCAGCAGTGATCAGGGGGGGCCCACTGAAGCTTTCTTT.